Sequencing of this T cell receptor beta chain was carried out in a study of T cells in Graves' hyperthyroidism and ophthalmopathy. V was clipped by 2 bases and J by 7 bases, with 12 bases between them. CDR3 length equals 14 residues. The investigators amplified TCR beta CDR3 regions from RNA transcripts. HTBI primers drove first-round RT-PCR of the TCR CDR3. In TCRdb, the multiplex PCR reads were re-called with MiXCR into one record per CDR3 protein. Of approximately 870,000 distinct CDR3 sequences in the sample, about two fifths were seen once. This TCR was sampled from a man between 18 and 35 years old with Graves' hyperthyroidism. The chain employs TRBV12-3 or TRBV12-4 and TRBJ1-5, with D maybe TRBD1 (6 bases). Sequencing input: blood. The CDR3 spells CASSLWGAQQPQHF. The CDR3 bases are TGTGCCAGCAGTTTATGGGGGGCGCAGCAGCCCCAGCATTTT.